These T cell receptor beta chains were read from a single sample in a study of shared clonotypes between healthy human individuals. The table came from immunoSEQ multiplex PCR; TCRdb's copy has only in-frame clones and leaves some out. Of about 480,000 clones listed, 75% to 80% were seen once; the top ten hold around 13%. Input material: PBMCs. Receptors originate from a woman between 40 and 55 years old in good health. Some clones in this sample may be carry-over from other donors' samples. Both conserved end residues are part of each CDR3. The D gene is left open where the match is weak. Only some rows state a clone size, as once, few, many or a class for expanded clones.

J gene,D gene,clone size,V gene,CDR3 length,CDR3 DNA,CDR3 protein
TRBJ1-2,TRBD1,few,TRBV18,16,TGTGCCAGCTCACCCGGACAGGGGGATGAGGGCTATGGCTACACCTTC,CASSPGQGDEGYGYTF
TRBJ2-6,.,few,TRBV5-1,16,TGCGCCAGCAGACCCGGGAGCCTCTCTGGGGCCAACGTCCTGACTTTC,CASRPGSLSGANVLTF
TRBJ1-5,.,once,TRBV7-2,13,TGTGCCAGCAGCCCGACAGGCAATCAGCCCCAGCATTTT,CASSPTGNQPQHF
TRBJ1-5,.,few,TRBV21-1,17,TGTGCCAGCAGTCCCCATCAGGAGGAGAATAGCAATCAGCCCCAGCATTTT,CASSPHQEENSNQPQHF
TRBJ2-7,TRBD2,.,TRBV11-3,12,TGTGCCAGCAGTCCCGGGACTAACGAGCAGTACTTC,CASSPGTNEQYF
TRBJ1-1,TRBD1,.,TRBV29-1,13,TGCAGCGTTGATAAGGGGGCGAGGACTGAAGCTTTCTTT,CSVDKGARTEAFF
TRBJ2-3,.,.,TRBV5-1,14,TGCGCCAGCAGCTTGGTGCTGAACACAGATACGCAGTATTTT,CASSLVLNTDTQYF
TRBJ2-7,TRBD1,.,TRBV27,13,TGTGCCAGCAGGATGGGACAGGGCTACGAGCAGTACTTC,CASRMGQGYEQYF
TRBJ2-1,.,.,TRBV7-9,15,TGTGCCAGCAGCTTATTGGGTAGTCGGGACAATGAGCAGTTCTTC,CASSLLGSRDNEQFF
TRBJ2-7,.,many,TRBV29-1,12,TGCAGCGTTGAAGTTGGGGCGGGGGAGCAGTACTTC,CSVEVGAGEQYF
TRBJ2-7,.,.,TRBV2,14,TGTGCCAGCAGTGAAAAGCAGATTGGTTACGAGCAGTACTTC,CASSEKQIGYEQYF
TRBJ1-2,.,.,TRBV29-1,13,TGCAGCGTTGGAACAGGAGATACATATGGCTACACCTTC,CSVGTGDTYGYTF
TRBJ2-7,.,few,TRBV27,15,TGTGCCAGCAGCCTCCTAGCGCCAGGGCCCTACGAGCAGTACTTC,CASSLLAPGPYEQYF
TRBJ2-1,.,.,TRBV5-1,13,TGCGCCAGCAGAAAAGACAGCTACAATGAGCAGTTCTTC,CASRKDSYNEQFF
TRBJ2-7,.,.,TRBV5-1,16,TGCGCCAGCAGCTTCTCGAGCAGCCTGACTTCCTACGAGCAGTACTTC,CASSFSSSLTSYEQYF
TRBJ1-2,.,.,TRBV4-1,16,TGCGCCAGCAGCCAAGTTCCGCGCCGAAGGAACTATGGCTGCACCTTC,CASSQVPRRRNYGCTF
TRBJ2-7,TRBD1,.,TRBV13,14,TGTGCCAGCAGCTTAGGAGACAGGGAGTACGAGCAGTACTTC,CASSLGDREYEQYF
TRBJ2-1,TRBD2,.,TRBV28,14,TGTGCCAGCAGTTCCTCGGGAGGGAATTTTGGGCAGTTCTTC,CASSSSGGNFGQFF
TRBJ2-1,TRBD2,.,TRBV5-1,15,TGCGCCAGCAGCTTGGCGGCTAGCGGTGACAATGAGCAGTTCTTC,CASSLAASGDNEQFF
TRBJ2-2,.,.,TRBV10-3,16,TGTGCCATCAGTGAGTCGAAACTAGCAGACACCGGGGAGCTGTTTTTT,CAISESKLADTGELFF
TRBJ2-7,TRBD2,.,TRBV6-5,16,TGTGCCAGCAGTTACTCGGGACTAGCGGGACCCTACGAGCAGTACTTC,CASSYSGLAGPYEQYF
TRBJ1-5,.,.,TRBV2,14,TGTGCCAGCAGTACAGGGTGGAGGAATCAGCCCCAGCATTTT,CASSTGWRNQPQHF
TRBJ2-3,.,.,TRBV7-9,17,TGTGCCAGCAGCCCCACCCTAGGCAGGAGGGTTATTGATACGCAGTATTTT,CASSPTLGRRVIDTQYF
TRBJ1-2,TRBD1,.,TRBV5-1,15,TGCGCCAGCAGCGTTATTCCGGGACAGGGCCTCGGCTACACCTTC,CASSVIPGQGLGYTF
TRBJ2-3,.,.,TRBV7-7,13,TGTGCCAGCAGCTGGCGTGTTAAAGATACGCAGTATTTT,CASSWRVKDTQYF
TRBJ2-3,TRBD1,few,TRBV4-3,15,TGCGCCAGCAGCCAGGACAGGGGACCAACAGATACGCAGTATTTT,CASSQDRGPTDTQYF
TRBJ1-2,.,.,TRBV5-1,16,TGCGCCAGCAGCCCCTTAATTCTGGGGGGGAACTATGGCTACACCTTC,CASSPLILGGNYGYTF
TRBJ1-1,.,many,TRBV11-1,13,TGTGCCAGCAGCTTGGGACAGAACACTGAAGCTTTCTTT,CASSLGQNTEAFF
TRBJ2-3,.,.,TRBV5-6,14,TGTGCCAGCAGCTTGGAACGTTACACAGATACGCAGTATTTT,CASSLERYTDTQYF
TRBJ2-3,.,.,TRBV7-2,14,TGTGCCAGCAGCTTACTTACTAGCACAGATACGCAGTATTTT,CASSLLTSTDTQYF
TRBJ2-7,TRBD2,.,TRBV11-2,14,TGTGCCAGCAGCGAACTAGCGGGGGCCTACGAGCAGTACTTC,CASSELAGAYEQYF
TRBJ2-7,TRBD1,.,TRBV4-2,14,TGTGCCAGCAGCCACAGTGACAGGGCCTACGAGCAGTACTTC,CASSHSDRAYEQYF
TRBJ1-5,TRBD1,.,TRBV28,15,TGTGCCAGCAGAAACGGACAGGGGGCGCGGCAGCCCCAGCATTTT,CASRNGQGARQPQHF
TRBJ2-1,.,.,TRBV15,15,TGTGCCACCAGCAGAGATCACGGTGGATACAATGAGCAGTTCTTC,CATSRDHGGYNEQFF
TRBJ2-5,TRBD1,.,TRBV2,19,TGTGCCAGCAGTGAAGGCCCAGGGGGTTGGTCGGGCGACGGAGAGACCCAGTACTTC,CASSEGPGGWSGDGETQYF
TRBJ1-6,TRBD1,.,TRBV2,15,TGTGCCAGCAGTGAACAACAGGGGGCGAATTCACCCCTCCACTTT,CASSEQQGANSPLHF
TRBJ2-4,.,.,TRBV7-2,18,TGCGCCAGCAGCTTCCTTGGCTGGGGCCTGCTGGCCAAAAACATTCAGTACTTC,CASSFLGWGLLAKNIQYF
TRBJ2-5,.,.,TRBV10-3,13,TGTGCCATCAGTGACAGGCTTCAAGAGACCCAGTACTTC,CAISDRLQETQYF
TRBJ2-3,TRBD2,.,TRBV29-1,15,TGCAGCGTCCCGACTAGCGGGAGCGTTGCAGATACGCAGTATTTT,CSVPTSGSVADTQYF
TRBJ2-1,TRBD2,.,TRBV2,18,TGTGCCAGCAGGCGACCCGGGGGGCGGGAGGGTTACTACAATGAGCAGTTCTTC,CASRRPGGREGYYNEQFF
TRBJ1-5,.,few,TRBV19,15,TGTGCCAGTAGATCACAGGGTAATAGCAATCAGCCCCAGCATTTT,CASRSQGNSNQPQHF
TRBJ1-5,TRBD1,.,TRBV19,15,TGTGCCAGTAGTATAGAAGACAGGGGGAATCAGCCCCAGCATTTT,CASSIEDRGNQPQHF
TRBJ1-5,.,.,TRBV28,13,TGTGCCAGCAGGTCCTCCAGGGATCAGCCCCAGCATTTT,CASRSSRDQPQHF
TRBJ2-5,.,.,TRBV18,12,TGTGCCAGCTCACCAAAGGGGGAGACCCAGTACTTC,CASSPKGETQYF
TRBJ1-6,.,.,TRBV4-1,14,TGCGCCAGCAGCCAAGAGGGGGAAATTTCACCCCTCCACTTT,CASSQEGEISPLHF
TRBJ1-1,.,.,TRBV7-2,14,TGTGCCAGCAGCTTAGATGGCCCGAACACTGAAGCTTTCTTT,CASSLDGPNTEAFF
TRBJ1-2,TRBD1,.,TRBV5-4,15,TGTGCCAGCAGCTCTCCGGGACAGACTAACTATGGCTACACCTTC,CASSSPGQTNYGYTF
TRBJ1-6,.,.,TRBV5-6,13,TGTGCCAGCAGCTTAAACTATAATTCACCCCTCCACTTT,CASSLNYNSPLHF
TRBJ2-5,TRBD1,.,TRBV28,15,TGTGCCAGCAGTTCGCCGGGACAGGGCGGCGAGACCCAGTACTTC,CASSSPGQGGETQYF
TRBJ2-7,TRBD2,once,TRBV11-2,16,TGTGCCAGCAGCTTAGAATCCGGGAGGCCCCTCTACGAGCAGTACTTC,CASSLESGRPLYEQYF
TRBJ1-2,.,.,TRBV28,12,TGTGCCAGCAGCCTGTCCGGCTATGGCTACACCTTC,CASSLSGYGYTF
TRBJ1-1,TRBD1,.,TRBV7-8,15,TGTGCCAGCAGCTTAGTTGGACAGGGGCGCACTGAAGCTTTCTTT,CASSLVGQGRTEAFF
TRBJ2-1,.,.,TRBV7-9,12,TGTGCCAGCAGCTTCGTTGTGAATGAGCAGTTCTTC,CASSFVVNEQFF